This TCR beta chain was observed in a study of cytomegalovirus exposure and HLA in healthy donors. The study's findings and limits: A further, later analysis showed that HLA-associated TCR beta chains (compared with equally common others) were more clonally expanded. An analysis done earlier found most TCR beta V segments productive about 87% or about 30% of the time. According to a later analysis, donors in an Asian-associated ancestry cluster reportedly had fewer N-insertions than the roughly 720-donor mean.

This clone has only a few counts. Its specificity is not known. It was with 60 Vbeta and 13 Jbeta primers that the PCR ran. The assay was immunoSEQ multiplex PCR, and TCRdb's table has in-frame clones only and misses some. Counted here are 200,000 or so clones, 70% to 80% occurring once; the ten biggest clones make up about 0.36%. With V trimmed by 5 bases and J by 4 bases, 4 bases remained unmatched. The germline CDR1 and CDR2 sequences are SGHVS and FNYEAQ. The CDR3 has 13 residues. This receptor was identified in a male donor in good health and CMV-seropositive. Sequences were obtained from PBMCs. The chain uses TRBV7-6 and TRBJ1-1; 7 bases agree with TRBD1. The CDR3 DNA sequence: TGTGCCAGCAGCCCAGGGGGTAGCACTGAAGCTTTCTTT. Its translation: CASSPGGSTEAFF.